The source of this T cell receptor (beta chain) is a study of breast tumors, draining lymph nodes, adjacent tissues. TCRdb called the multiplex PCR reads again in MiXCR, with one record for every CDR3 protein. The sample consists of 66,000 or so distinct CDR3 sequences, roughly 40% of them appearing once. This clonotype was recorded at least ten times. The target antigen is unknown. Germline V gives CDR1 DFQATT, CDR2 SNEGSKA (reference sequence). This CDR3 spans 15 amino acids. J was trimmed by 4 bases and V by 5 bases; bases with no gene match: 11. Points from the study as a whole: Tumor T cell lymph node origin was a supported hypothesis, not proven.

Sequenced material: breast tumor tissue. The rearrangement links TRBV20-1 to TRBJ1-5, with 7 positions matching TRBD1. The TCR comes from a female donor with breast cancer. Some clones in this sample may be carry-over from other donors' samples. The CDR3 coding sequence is TGCAGTGCTCACCGAGGACAGGCTTCTAATCAGCCCCAGCATTTT. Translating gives CSAHRGQASNQPQHF.